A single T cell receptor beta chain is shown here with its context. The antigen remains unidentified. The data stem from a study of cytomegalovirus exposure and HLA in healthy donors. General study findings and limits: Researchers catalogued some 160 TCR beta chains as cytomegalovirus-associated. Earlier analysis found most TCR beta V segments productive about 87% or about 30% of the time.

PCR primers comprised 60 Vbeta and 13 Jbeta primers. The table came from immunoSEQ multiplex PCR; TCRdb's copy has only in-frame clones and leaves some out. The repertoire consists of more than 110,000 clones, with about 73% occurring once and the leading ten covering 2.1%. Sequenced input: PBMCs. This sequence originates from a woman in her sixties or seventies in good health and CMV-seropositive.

The CDR3 loop reads CASLNTGLTDTQYF. The CDR3 bases are TGTGCCAGCTTGAATACAGGGCTTACGGATACGCAGTATTTT. This rearrangement joins TRBV6-1 to TRBJ2-3; a possible D gene is TRBD1 (6 bases). With 8 bases removed from V and 6 bases from J, the gap between germline ends came to 18 bases. Germline lookup yields CDR1 MNHNS and CDR2 SASEGT. This CDR3 is built from 14 residues.